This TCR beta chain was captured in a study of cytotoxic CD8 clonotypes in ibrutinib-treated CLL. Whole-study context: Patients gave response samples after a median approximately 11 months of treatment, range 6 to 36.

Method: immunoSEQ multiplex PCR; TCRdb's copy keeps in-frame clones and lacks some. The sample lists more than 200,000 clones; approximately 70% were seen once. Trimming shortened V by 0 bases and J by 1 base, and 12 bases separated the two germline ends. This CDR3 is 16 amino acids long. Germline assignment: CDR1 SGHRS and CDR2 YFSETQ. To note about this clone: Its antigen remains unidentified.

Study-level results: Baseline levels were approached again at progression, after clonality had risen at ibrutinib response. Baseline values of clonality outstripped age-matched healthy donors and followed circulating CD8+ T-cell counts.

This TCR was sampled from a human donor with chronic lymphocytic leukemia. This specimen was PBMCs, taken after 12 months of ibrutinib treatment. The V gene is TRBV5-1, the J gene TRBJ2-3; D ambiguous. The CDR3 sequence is CASSLEPGWGTDTQYF. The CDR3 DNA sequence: TGCGCCAGCAGCTTGGAGCCTGGCTGGGGCACAGATACGCAGTATTTT. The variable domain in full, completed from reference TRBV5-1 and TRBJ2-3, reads KAGVTQTPRYLIKTRGQQVTLSCSPISGHRSVSWYQQTPGQGLQFLFEYFSETQRNKGNFPGRFSGRQFSNSRSEMNVSTLELGDSALYLCASSLEPGWGTDTQYFGPGTRLTVL.